A selection of T cell receptor beta chains follows, all from one sample in a study of blood T cell repertoires in COVID-19. The protocol was immunoSEQ multiplex PCR, while the TCRdb copy is restricted to in-frame clones and leaves out a portion. The data show roughly 520,000 clones, approximately 90% seen once. The material sequenced was PBMCs or T cells enriched from blood (not recorded which). The receptors stem from a woman between 40 and 55 years old who had recovered from COVID-19. Both conserved end residues are part of each CDR3. The D gene is left open where the match is weak. Size is stated for part of the rows, as once, few or many counts, or as a class when the clone is expanded.

CDR3 DNA	CDR3 protein	J gene	D gene	V gene	clone size
TGTGCCTGGAGATCTCGCGGGGGGAGGATCGAGACCCAGTACTTC	CAWRSRGGRIETQYF	TRBJ2-5	TRBD2	TRBV30	-
TGTGCCAGCAGCTTAGGTGTTAGTCGCGGGGACGAGCAGTACTTC	CASSLGVSRGDEQYF	TRBJ2-7	-	TRBV7-2	-
TGTGCCAGCAGACTTACAGTGGGCCACGAGCAGTACTTC	CASRLTVGHEQYF	TRBJ2-7	-	TRBV6-5	-
TGTGCCAGCAGTTTACAGATGTTCACAGATACGCAGTATTTT	CASSLQMFTDTQYF	TRBJ2-3	-	TRBV27	-
TGTGCCACCAGTGACCGGGACAGTGAATTCTATGGCTACACCTTC	CATSDRDSEFYGYTF	TRBJ1-2	TRBD1	TRBV24-1	few
TGCGCCAGCAGCCAAGTTCACCTAAATTCCTACGAGCAGTACTTC	CASSQVHLNSYEQYF	TRBJ2-7	-	TRBV4-1	-
TGTGCCAGCAGCGCTTGGACAGGGGGCGCCTATGGCTACACCTTC	CASSAWTGGAYGYTF	TRBJ1-2	TRBD1	TRBV9	-
TGTGCCAGCAGCCCAGTTAAAAGAAAAGGCGGGGCGGGACCGCCCCACGAGCAGTACTTC	CASSPVKRKGGAGPPHEQYF	TRBJ2-7	-	TRBV14	-
TGTGCCAGCAGCCCCCATATCACGGCCTACGAGCAGTACTTC	CASSPHITAYEQYF	TRBJ2-7	-	TRBV14	-
TGCAGTGCTAGAAACTTCTACGAGCAGTACTTC	CSARNFYEQYF	TRBJ2-7	-	TRBV20-1	-
TGTGCCTGGAGTGTAGGCGGCAGTTTTCAGCCCCAGCATTTT	CAWSVGGSFQPQHF	TRBJ1-5	-	TRBV30	-
TGTGCCAGCAGCCAAGGGGGGGCTTCAGGGAGGGAGCCCCAGCATTTT	CASSQGGASGREPQHF	TRBJ1-5	-	TRBV4-2	-
TGTGCCAGTAAACTAGCGGGAGATTCCGAGCAGTACTTC	CASKLAGDSEQYF	TRBJ2-7	TRBD2	TRBV10-3	-
TGTGCCAGCAGCCCCAAAACGGGAGAGGATGGCTACACCTTC	CASSPKTGEDGYTF	TRBJ1-2	-	TRBV5-4	once
TGTGCCAGCAGCCAAGATCTTGGAGGCGCTCTCAATCAGCCCCAGCATTTT	CASSQDLGGALNQPQHF	TRBJ1-5	-	TRBV4-2	-
TGTGCCAGTAGTATCCTTGGACAGAACACCGGGGAGCTGTTTTTT	CASSILGQNTGELFF	TRBJ2-2	-	TRBV19	-
TGTGCCAGCAGTTTATTGGAGAGGGCGAGTGCAGATACGCAGTATTTT	CASSLLERASADTQYF	TRBJ2-3	-	TRBV27	-
TGTGCCAGTAGTATAGGGCTTCGGGACTCCGGCGGGACCGACGAGCAGTTCTTC	CASSIGLRDSGGTDEQFF	TRBJ2-1	-	TRBV19	-
TGTGCCAGCAGCTCAGAACCGGGACAGGGCTGGGAGACCCAGTACTTC	CASSSEPGQGWETQYF	TRBJ2-5	TRBD1	TRBV7-8	-
TGTGCCTGGAAAGCAGGGCTGGGTTCACCCCTCCACTTT	CAWKAGLGSPLHF	TRBJ1-6	-	TRBV30	-
TGTGCCAGCAGAGTAATGGGGGGCACTGAAGCTTTCTTT	CASRVMGGTEAFF	TRBJ1-1	-	TRBV13	-
TGTGCCAGCAGCTTAACGACGGGACTGTACAGGGAGACCCAGTACTTC	CASSLTTGLYRETQYF	TRBJ2-5	-	TRBV7-2	-
TGTGCCAGCAGTGCCTCGGGGGGGACTAGCAATCAGCCCCAGCATTTT	CASSASGGTSNQPQHF	TRBJ1-5	-	TRBV2	-
TGCGCCAGCAGTGAGTCCAAAACTAGCTGGGGCACCGGGGAGCTGTTTTTT	CASSESKTSWGTGELFF	TRBJ2-2	-	TRBV10-2	-
TGTGCCAGCAGCCAACGGGGAGAAGCTTTCTTT	CASSQRGEAFF	TRBJ1-1	-	TRBV3-1/TRBV3-2	-
TGTGCCAGCAGCCTACATGGCGGGGGAGACTATGGCTACACCTTC	CASSLHGGGDYGYTF	TRBJ1-2	-	TRBV7-2	-
TGTGCCAGCAGTACGAAACAGGGTTCACCCCTCCACTTT	CASSTKQGSPLHF	TRBJ1-6	-	TRBV6-5	-
TGTGCCAGCAGCAGAAAGACAGGGGTCCCTAACTATGGCTACACCTTC	CASSRKTGVPNYGYTF	TRBJ1-2	TRBD1	TRBV27	-
TGCAGTGCTAGAGAAGACAGGGAGCAGTACTTC	CSAREDREQYF	TRBJ2-7	-	TRBV20-1	-
TGTGCCAGCAGCTTAAGCTCTGCTTATGGCTACACCTTC	CASSLSSAYGYTF	TRBJ1-2	-	TRBV7-9	-
TGTGCCAGCAGCTTTTATAGCAATCAGCCCCAGCATTTT	CASSFYSNQPQHF	TRBJ1-5	-	TRBV7-9	-
TGTGCCAGCAGCTTAGGTCCCCAATCCCCGGGACAGCCCCAGCATTTT	CASSLGPQSPGQPQHF	TRBJ1-5	-	TRBV7-9	-
TGCGCCAGCAGCTTGGTTGGAGGGACCTCAGGGCATAATTCACCCCTCCACTTT	CASSLVGGTSGHNSPLHF	TRBJ1-6	-	TRBV5-1	-
TGTGCCAGCAGTGAGCTAGGATATGGCTACACCTTC	CASSELGYGYTF	TRBJ1-2	-	TRBV25-1	-
TGTGCCAGCACCCCGACAGGGTCGTACGGCTACACCTTC	CASTPTGSYGYTF	TRBJ1-2	TRBD1	TRBV6-5	-
TGTGCCAGCAGTGAGGACAGGGGCCTTTATAGCAATCAGCCCCAGCATTTT	CASSEDRGLYSNQPQHF	TRBJ1-5	TRBD1	TRBV6-1	-
TGCGCCAGCAGCCCGCGGGACAGGGATGAAAAACTGTTTTTT	CASSPRDRDEKLFF	TRBJ1-4	TRBD1	TRBV5-1	-
TGTGCCAGCGGAGGGACAGGATCGAGGGCTGAAGCTTTCTTT	CASGGTGSRAEAFF	TRBJ1-1	TRBD1	TRBV2	-
TGTGCCAGCAGTTACAGGGATCCTGAAGCTTTCTTT	CASSYRDPEAFF	TRBJ1-1	-	TRBV2	-
TGTGCCAGCAGCCCCACTAGCGGAGCCACAGATACGCAGTATTTT	CASSPTSGATDTQYF	TRBJ2-3	TRBD2	TRBV11-3	-
TGTGCCAGTAGTCCGCGACTAGCGGGTGTGAACACCGGGGAGCTGTTTTTT	CASSPRLAGVNTGELFF	TRBJ2-2	TRBD2	TRBV19	-
TGTGCCAGCAGTTCAATCTCCCCCCTAAATAGCGGCCATAGCTCCTACGAGCAGTACTTC	CASSSISPLNSGHSSYEQYF	TRBJ2-7	-	TRBV28	-
TGTGCCAGCAGCTTGGCCAGCTCCTACGAGCAGTACTTC	CASSLASSYEQYF	TRBJ2-7	-	TRBV11-2	-
TGTGCCAGTACCGGGACAGGGGGCCGAATAATGGATCAGCCCCAGCATTTT	CASTGTGGRIMDQPQHF	TRBJ1-5	TRBD1	TRBV19	-
TGCGCCAGCAGCTTGGTTGGAGGGGACCGAGCTAACTATGGCTACACCTTC	CASSLVGGDRANYGYTF	TRBJ1-2	-	TRBV5-1	-
TGTGCCAGCAGTAATGAATTAGGGGCAGGGGAATACCAAGAGACCCAGTACTTC	CASSNELGAGEYQETQYF	TRBJ2-5	-	TRBV11-2	-
TGTGCCACCAGCCCTCATCAGGGGAAGATTAACTATGGCTACACCTTC	CATSPHQGKINYGYTF	TRBJ1-2	-	TRBV15	-
TGTGCCAGCAGCTTAGTGGCTACTACCACAGATACGCAGTATTTT	CASSLVATTTDTQYF	TRBJ2-3	-	TRBV7-2	-